This note documents a single TCR beta chain sequence. A read error may account for a junction end that differs from germline. The data derive from a study of blood T cell repertoires in COVID-19. Across the whole study: Sites in the United States, Italy and Spain provided acute and convalescent COVID-19 samples. Nucleic acid was either cDNA or gDNA, and it came from T cells, B-cell-depleted T cells, or PBMCs.

The germline V gene has CDR1 KGHSH and CDR2 LQKENI. This CDR3 region has 16 residues. Authors' analysis steps: Reference gene primers were amplified, and this amplification served to estimate nucleated cell counts. TCRdb keeps only in-frame clones here, not all; method: immunoSEQ multiplex PCR. That table furnishes V, J and clone size, whereas the DNA furnished D and trimming. The sample contains around 70,000 clones, 70% to 85% of which appear only once. The sample taken for sequencing was peripheral blood. The TCR originated in a man in his fifties or sixties with acute or convalescent COVID-19. The rearrangement joins TRBV18 to TRBJ1-2; the match to TRBD1 covers 8 bases. The CDR3 loop reads CTSSPPLGQDNYGYTF. In DNA form, the CDR3 reads TGTACCAGCTCACCACCGTTGGGACAGGATAACTATGGCTACACCTTC.